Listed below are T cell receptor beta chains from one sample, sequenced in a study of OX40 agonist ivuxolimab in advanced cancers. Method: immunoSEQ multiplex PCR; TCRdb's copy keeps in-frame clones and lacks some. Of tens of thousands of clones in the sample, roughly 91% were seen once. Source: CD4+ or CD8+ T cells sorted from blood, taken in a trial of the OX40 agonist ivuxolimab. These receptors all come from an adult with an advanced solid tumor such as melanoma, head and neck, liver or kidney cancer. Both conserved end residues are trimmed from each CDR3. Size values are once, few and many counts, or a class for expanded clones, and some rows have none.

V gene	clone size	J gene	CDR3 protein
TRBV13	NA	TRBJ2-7	ASKNQGAYEQY
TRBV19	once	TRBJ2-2	ASSIGTENTGELF
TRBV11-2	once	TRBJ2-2	ASSLGGPTNTGELF
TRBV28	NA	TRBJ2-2	ASSTPGRVGELF
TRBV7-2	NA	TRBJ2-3	ASSLVTSDTQY
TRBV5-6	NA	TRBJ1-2	ASSRGDYGYT
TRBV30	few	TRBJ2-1	AWSGTSGRGREQF
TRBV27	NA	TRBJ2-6	ASSSDRGSGANVLT
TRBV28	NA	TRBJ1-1	ASRGQGLNTEAF
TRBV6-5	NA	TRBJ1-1	AATDSLNTEAF
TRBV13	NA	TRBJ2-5	ASTRWGGETQY
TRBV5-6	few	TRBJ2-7	ASSFDTSYEQY
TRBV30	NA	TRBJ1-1	AWSVPAGPVTEAF
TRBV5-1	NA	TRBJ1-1	ASSLVGANTEAF
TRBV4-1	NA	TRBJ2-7	ASSQDSKNYEQY
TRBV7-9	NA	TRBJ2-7	ASSPPAGSYEQY
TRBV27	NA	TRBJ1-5	ASSFGLGNQPQH
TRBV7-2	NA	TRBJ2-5	ASSLQTAEPQETQY